The 30 T cell receptor beta chains presented below share a single source sample, sequenced in a study of OX40 agonist ivuxolimab in advanced cancers. The data were produced by immunoSEQ multiplex PCR, yet TCRdb's version contains in-frame clones alone and is incomplete. The sample holds 60,000 to 90,000 clones, 90% seen once. The sequencing here drew on CD4+ or CD8+ T cells sorted from blood, taken in a trial of the OX40 agonist ivuxolimab. The receptors stem from an adult with an advanced solid tumor such as melanoma, head and neck, liver or kidney cancer.

This clone was counted only a few times. V gene TRBV7-8 combines with J gene TRBJ2-2; the D is unclear. This CDR3 has 15 amino acids. Germline V CDR1 and CDR2: SGHVS, FQNEAQ. The V end lost 7 bases, the J end lost 14 bases, and 26 bases lay between the germline ends. CDR3: CASTLDQARSSSLFF. The DNA for the CDR3 is TGTGCCAGCACTCTAGACCAGGCGCGGTCTAGTAGTCTGTTTTTT.

The V and J genes are TRBV19 and TRBJ1-5, with D perhaps matching TRBD1 (6 bases). Germline values: CDR1 LNHDA, CDR2 SQIVND (reference sequence). The CDR3 is 16 residues long. Trimming left V 1 base short and J 9 bases short, with 19 bases between. The CDR3 spells CASSIGVMGQGGPQHF. Here the CDR3 DNA reads TGTGCCAGTAGTATAGGAGTTATGGGACAAGGAGGGCCCCAGCATTTT.

The genes are TRBV7-2 and TRBJ1-2; 10 bases align to TRBD1. V dropped 5 bases and J dropped 4; count of bases not matched to a gene: 4. Germline values: CDR1 SGHTA, CDR2 FQGNSA. The CDR3 is 14 residues long. The CDR3 sequence: CASSPGQGGYGYTF. The DNA of the CDR3 is TGTGCCAGCAGCCCCGGACAGGGGGGCTATGGCTACACCTTC.

This chain connects TRBV5-1 to TRBJ2-7; 7 bases align to TRBD1. With V trimmed by 6 bases and J by 5 bases, 11 bases remained unmatched. CDR1 SGHRS and CDR2 YFSETQ come from the germline V gene. The CDR3 has 14 amino acids. CDR3 sequence: CASTRDRDLHEQYF. The CDR3, as DNA: TGCGCCAGCACCCGGGACAGAGATCTCCACGAGCAGTACTTC.

The rearrangement links TRBV18 to TRBJ1-5; 7 bases match TRBD1. The junction had 9 bases not matched to a gene; V was cut back by 6 bases and J by 7 bases. The length of the CDR3 is 14 residues. The germline V gene encodes CDR1 KGHSH and CDR2 LQKENI. Here the CDR3 reads CASSPTGVGQPQHF. The CDR3 nucleotides read TGTGCCAGCTCGCCAACAGGGGTTGGGCAGCCCCAGCATTTT.

The sample holds one count of this clone. V usage is TRBV10-3 and J usage is TRBJ1-1, with TRBD1 matching over 8 bases. Per the germline V gene, CDR1 is ENHRY and CDR2 is SYGVKD. CDR3 length: 14 amino acids. The V and J ends lost 5 bases and 2 bases, in that order; junction bases with no gene match: 4. CDR3 nucleotide sequence: TGTGCCATCAGTTCGGGACAGGCAAACACTGAAGCTTTCTTT. Translated: CAISSGQANTEAFF.

In its sample, this clone was seen once. The chain combines TRBV28 with TRBJ2-6; either TRBD1 or TRBD2 may fit D (5 bases each). This CDR3 contains 17 residues. Germline-derived CDR1 and CDR2 are MDHEN and SYDVKM. V was shortened by 2 bases and J by 0 bases, with 11 bases between the two germline ends. Written as DNA, the CDR3 is TGTGCCAGCAGTTTAGTCCCAGGGAGCTCTGGGGCCAACGTCCTGACTTTC. Amino acid sequence: CASSLVPGSSGANVLTF.

The chain links TRBV5-1 to TRBJ2-2; 8 bases agree with TRBD1. J was trimmed by 1 base and V by 2 bases; bases with no gene match: 4. The CDR3 runs to 16 residues. The V gene's germline CDR1 is SGHRS and CDR2 YFSETQ. CDR3 coding DNA: TGCGCCAGCAGCTTAGGGGGGACAGGGAACACCGGGGAGCTGTTTTTT. This translates into CASSLGGTGNTGELFF. Complete variable domain (other parts from reference TRBV5-1 and TRBJ2-2): KAGVTQTPRYLIKTRGQQVTLSCSPISGHRSVSWYQQTPGQGLQFLFEYFSETQRNKGNFPGRFSGRQFSNSRSEMNVSTLELGDSALYLCASSLGGTGNTGELFFGEGSRLTVL.

The V and J genes are TRBV7-2 and TRBJ1-5; 7 nucleotides align to TRBD1. The CDR3 is 13 residues long. Germline assignment: CDR1 SGHTA and CDR2 FQGNSA. Losses at the gene ends were 4 bases for V and 7 bases for J; bases not matched to a gene: 4. CDR3 sequence: CASSSTGVQPQHF. Written as DNA, the CDR3 is TGTGCCAGCAGCTCAACAGGGGTCCAGCCCCAGCATTTT.

This clone was detected once. The J gene is TRBJ2-1, the V gene TRBV11-3, with D possibly being TRBD2 (5 bases). The CDR3 consists of 14 residues. Trimming pared 5 bases from V and 10 bases from J, leaving 18 bases between. Per the germline V gene, CDR1 is SGHNT and CDR2 is YENEEA. CDR3 sequence (DNA): TGTGCCAGCAGCCTAACGGGGTCTTACCGGGAGCAGTTCTTC. It codes for CASSLTGSYREQFF. The full variable domain, in which reference TRBV11-3 and TRBJ2-1 provide the parts outside the CDR3, is EAGVVQSPRYKIIEKKQPVAFWCNPISGHNTLYWYLQNLGQGPELLIRYENEEAVDDSQLPKDRFSAERLKGVDSTLKIQPAELGDSAVYLCASSLTGSYREQFFGPGTRLTVL.

This chain links TRBV10-1 with TRBJ2-3; tentatively, D is TRBD1 or TRBD2 (5 bases each). The germline gives CDR1 WNHNN, CDR2 SYGVQD (reference sequence). CDR3 length equals 13 residues. Between the trimmed V and J ends, which lost 6 bases and 0 bases, there was a span of 7 bases. This CDR3 is CASRRDSTDTQYF. CDR3 coding DNA: TGCGCCAGCAGGAGGGACAGCACAGATACGCAGTATTTT.

This CDR3 reads CSAGDSPNEKLFF. The CDR3 region has the DNA TGCAGCGCTGGGGACAGCCCTAATGAAAAACTGTTTTTT. V usage is TRBV29-1 and J usage is TRBJ1-4; 7 bases line up with TRBD1. Germline V gene lookup returns CDR1 SQVTM and CDR2 ANQGSEA. V was pared by 7 bases and J by 3 bases, with 5 bases of the junction left unmatched. This CDR3 region has 13 residues.

This clone was observed a single time. This CDR3 is CASSAGHLSTDTQYF. CDR3 in DNA: TGTGCCAGCAGCGCCGGACACCTCAGCACAGATACGCAGTATTTT. The V and J genes are TRBV11-2 and TRBJ2-3, with a tentative D call TRBD1 (5 bases). Germline assignment: CDR1 SGHAT and CDR2 FQNNGV. This CDR3 region has 15 residues. V was cut by 5 bases and J by 0 bases, with 12 bases left in between.

V usage is TRBV4-1 and J usage is TRBJ1-1; no definite D call. From germline, CDR1 is MGHRA and CDR2 YSYEKL. With 3 bases removed from V and 1 base from J, the gap between germline ends came to 15 bases. The CDR3 is made up of 16 amino acids. CDR3 nucleotides: TGCGCCAGCAGCCAGTGGGAAACGGCAGCGAACACTGAAGCTTTCTTT. It yields the protein CASSQWETAANTEAFF.

This chain links TRBV27 with TRBJ1-1; a weak D match, TRBD1 (5 bases). The CDR3 has 14 residues. Trimming stripped 7 bases from V and 0 bases from J, with 12 bases between. Germline V gives CDR1 MNHEY, CDR2 SMNVEV (reference sequence). The CDR3 protein is CASNREGLNTEAFF. The DNA of the CDR3 is TGTGCCAGCAACAGAGAGGGGTTGAACACTGAAGCTTTCTTT.

V and J are TRBV7-8 and TRBJ1-2, with D possibly matching TRBD1 (6 bases). Trimming shortened V by 4 bases and J by 4 bases, and 19 bases separated the two germline ends. The CDR3 sequence is 16 residues long. CDR1 and CDR2 (germline): SGHVS, FQNEAQ. The CDR3 DNA is TGTGCCAGCAGCTCACTAGGGGGGGGCGCCGGCTATGGCTACACCTTC. This sequence encodes CASSSLGGGAGYGYTF.

DNA of the CDR3: TGCGCCAGCAGCCCGGACGGCCTGAACACTGAAGCTTTCTTT. Protein sequence: CASSPDGLNTEAFF. The chain recombines TRBV5-1 with TRBJ1-1; D gene uncertain. The V end was cut by 4 bases, the J end by 0 bases, with 10 bases between. The CDR3 spans 14 residues. CDR1 is SGHRS, CDR2 YFSETQ, per germline.

The chain recombines TRBV9 with TRBJ1-2; TRBD1 agrees at 11 bases. Germline CDR1 and CDR2: SGDLS and YYNGEE. J gave up 4 bases and V 4 bases, and 3 bases lay outside the gene matches. The CDR3 sequence is 14 residues long. CDR3 sequence (DNA): TGTGCCAGCAGCCCAGGGACAGGGGGCTATGGCTACACCTTC. Its translation: CASSPGTGGYGYTF.

This clone was recorded once. For the CDR3, the DNA is TGTGCCAGCAGCTTAAACGGGGGCCGAGAGACCCAGTACTTC. Its protein product is CASSLNGGRETQYF. This chain uses TRBV7-3 with TRBJ2-5; D may correspond to TRBD1 or TRBD2 (6 bases each). CDR1 is SGHTA and CDR2 is FQGTGA in the germline V gene. The V end lost 1 base, the J end lost 4 bases, and 10 bases lay between the germline ends. There are 14 residues in the CDR3.

The J gene is TRBJ1-5, the V gene TRBV19; 7 bases line up with TRBD1. CDR1 LNHDA and CDR2 SQIVND come from the germline V gene (reference sequence). The V segment lost 4 bases and the J segment 3 bases; nucleotides outside the gene matches: 6. This CDR3 has 15 residues. As DNA, the CDR3 is TGTGCCAGTAGTACTGGGACAGTATACAATCAGCCCCAGCATTTT. It codes for CASSTGTVYNQPQHF.

This sequence joins TRBV4-3 and TRBJ2-5; D is possibly TRBD1 or TRBD2 (5 bases each). Near its end, the DNA agrees better with TRBJ2-7, so the J call may be wrong. Per germline, CDR1 LGHNA and CDR2 YSLEER. The CDR3 consists of 15 residues. The CDR3 loop is CASSQLGEKSYEQYF. CDR3 DNA sequence: TGCGCCAGCAGCCAGCTGGGGGAGAAATCCTACGAGCAGTACTTC.

The J gene is TRBJ1-2, the V gene TRBV6-5; D is unclear. The length of the CDR3 is 13 residues. CDR1 and CDR2 from the germline V gene are MNHEY and SVGAGI. The germline V and J ends were trimmed by 5 bases and 5 bases, with 12 bases remaining between them. The CDR3 coding sequence is TGTGCCAGCAGTCCCTTAGGACCTTATGGCTACACCTTC. Residues: CASSPLGPYGYTF.

The gene calls are TRBV6-1 and TRBJ1-4; D call uncertain. V was shortened by 2 bases and J by 7 bases, with 11 bases between the two germline ends. The CDR3 has 14 residues. Germline CDR1 is MNHNS and CDR2 is SASEGT. The CDR3 reads CASSERGVGEKLFF. The DNA of the CDR3 is TGTGCCAGCAGTGAACGGGGAGTGGGTGAAAAACTGTTTTTT.

This chain's CDR3 is CASSPYPYEQYF. As DNA, the CDR3 is TGTGCCAGCAGCCCATACCCCTACGAGCAGTACTTC. The chain recombines TRBV7-2 with TRBJ2-7; no reliable D call. Per germline, CDR1 SGHTA and CDR2 FQGNSA. The CDR3 loop spans 12 amino acids. Trimming took 5 bases from V and 2 from J, leaving 7 bases between them. The variable domain in full, with the rest retrieved from reference TRBV7-2 and TRBJ2-7, is GAGVSQSPSNKVTEKGKDVELRCDPISGHTALYWYRQSLGQGLEFLIYFQGNSAPDKSGLPSDRFSAERTGGSVSTLTIQRTQQEDSAVYLCASSPYPYEQYFGPGTRLTVT.

The rearrangement uses TRBV25-1 and TRBJ1-1; 7 bases are a match to TRBD1. The CDR3 totals 13 residues. Germline CDR1 MGHDK, CDR2 SYGVNS. V shed 6 bases, J shed 0 bases, and the junction held 1 base outside the gene matches. The CDR3 coding sequence is TGTGCCAGCAGCGGGACAGTGAACACTGAAGCTTTCTTT. This codes for CASSGTVNTEAFF.

The rearrangement uses TRBV6-5 and TRBJ2-2, with D perhaps TRBD1 (5 bases). This CDR3 is 12 amino acids long. CDR1 MNHEY and CDR2 SVGAGI come from the germline V gene. Trimming removed 8 bases from V and 5 bases from J, with 9 bases in between. The CDR3 protein is CASLRGTGELFF. CDR3 nucleotides: TGTGCCAGCCTAAGGGGTACCGGGGAGCTGTTTTTT.

This clone was detected once. The V gene is TRBV29-1, the J gene TRBJ1-1; D is unclear. V shed 0 bases and J shed 13 bases, with 12 bases lying between them. CDR3 size: 11 residues. Germline CDR1 and CDR2: SQVTM and ANQGSEA. The CDR3 DNA sequence: TGCAGCGTTGAAGAGGCCGGAGAGGTTTTCTTT. Protein: CSVEEAGEVFF.

This clone has just a few counts. V usage is TRBV5-8 and J usage is TRBJ1-2; D unclear. This CDR3 contains 14 residues. CDR1 is SGHTS and CDR2 is YDEGEE in the germline V gene. Trimming took 2 bases from V and 2 from J, leaving 10 bases between them. CDR3 protein: CASSFGVGNYGYTF. DNA for the CDR3: TGTGCCAGCAGCTTCGGGGTAGGGAACTATGGCTACACCTTC.

The rearrangement uses TRBV30 and TRBJ1-1; weak D call: TRBD1 (6 bases). Looked up from germline, CDR1 is GTSNPN and CDR2 is SVGIG (reference sequence). The CDR3 spans 13 residues. Trimming shortened V by 2 bases and J by 1 base, and 8 bases separated the two germline ends. The CDR3 DNA is TGTGCCTGGAGTACCAGGGGGAACACTGAAGCTTTCTTT. Amino acid sequence: CAWSTRGNTEAFF.

The rearrangement links TRBV28 to TRBJ2-7; perhaps TRBD1 as D (8 bases). Germline V CDR1 and CDR2: MDHEN, SYDVKM. V lost 5 bases to trimming and J lost 11 bases, with 19 bases between them. CDR3 length: 13 residues. This chain's CDR3 is CASSTNRGGTKYF. The CDR3 bases are TGTGCCAGCAGTACAAACAGGGGGGGTACGAAGTACTTC.